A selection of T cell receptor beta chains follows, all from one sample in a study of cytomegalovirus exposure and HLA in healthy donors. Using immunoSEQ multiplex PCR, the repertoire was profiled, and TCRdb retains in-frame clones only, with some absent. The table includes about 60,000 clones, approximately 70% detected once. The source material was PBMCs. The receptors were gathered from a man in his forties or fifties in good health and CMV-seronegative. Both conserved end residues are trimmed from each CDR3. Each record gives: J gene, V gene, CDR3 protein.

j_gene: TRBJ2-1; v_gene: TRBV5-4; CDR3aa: ASSSGGAEYNEQF
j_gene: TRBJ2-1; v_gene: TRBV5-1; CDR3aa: ASREGGGLSEQF
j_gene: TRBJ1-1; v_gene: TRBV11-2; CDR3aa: ASSLSAGQGSTEAF
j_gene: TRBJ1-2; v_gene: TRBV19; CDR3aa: ASTLSQQGFYGYT
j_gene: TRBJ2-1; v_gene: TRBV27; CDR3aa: ASTSGGPYNEQF
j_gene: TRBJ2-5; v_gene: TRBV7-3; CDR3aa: ASSPHSGETQY
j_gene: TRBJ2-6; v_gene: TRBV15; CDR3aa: ATTPEGVDGANVLT
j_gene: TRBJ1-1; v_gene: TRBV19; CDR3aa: ASRIGAAGEAF
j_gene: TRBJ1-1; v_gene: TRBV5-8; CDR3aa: ASSSTGQGVSSTEAF
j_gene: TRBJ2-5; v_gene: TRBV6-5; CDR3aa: ASSYITGEETQY
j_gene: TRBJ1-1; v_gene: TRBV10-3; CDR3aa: AIGGRGETMNTEAF
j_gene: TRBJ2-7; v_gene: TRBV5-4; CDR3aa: ASSTGGLAGMYEQY
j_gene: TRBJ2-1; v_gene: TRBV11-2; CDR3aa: ASSLRLAGGEQF
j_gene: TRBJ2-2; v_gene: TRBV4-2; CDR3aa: ASSPSGGTGELF
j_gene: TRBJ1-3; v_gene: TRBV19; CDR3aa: ASVDRAGNTIY
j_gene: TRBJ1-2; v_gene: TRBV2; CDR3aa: ASSGGVNYGYT
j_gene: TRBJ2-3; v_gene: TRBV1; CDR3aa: TSSPGLAGATGDTQY
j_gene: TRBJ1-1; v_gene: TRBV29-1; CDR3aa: SVEGGQGAGTEAF
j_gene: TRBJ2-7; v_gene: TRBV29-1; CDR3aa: SVYLGGAGSYEQY
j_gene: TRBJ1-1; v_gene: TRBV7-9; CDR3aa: ASSLGGGMNTEAF
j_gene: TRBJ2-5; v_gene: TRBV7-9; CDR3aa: ASSSGGGQGIQETQY